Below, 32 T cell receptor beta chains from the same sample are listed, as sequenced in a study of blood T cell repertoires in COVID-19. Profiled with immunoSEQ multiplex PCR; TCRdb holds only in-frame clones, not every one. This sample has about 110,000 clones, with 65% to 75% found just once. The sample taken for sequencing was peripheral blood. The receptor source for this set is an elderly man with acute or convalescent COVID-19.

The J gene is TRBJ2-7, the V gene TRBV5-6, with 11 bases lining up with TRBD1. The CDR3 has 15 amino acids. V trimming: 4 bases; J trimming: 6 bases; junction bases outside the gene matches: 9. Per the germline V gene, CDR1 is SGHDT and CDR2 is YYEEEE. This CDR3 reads CASSLYGTGGSEQYF. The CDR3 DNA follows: TGTGCCAGCAGCCTATATGGGACAGGGGGGAGCGAGCAGTACTTC.

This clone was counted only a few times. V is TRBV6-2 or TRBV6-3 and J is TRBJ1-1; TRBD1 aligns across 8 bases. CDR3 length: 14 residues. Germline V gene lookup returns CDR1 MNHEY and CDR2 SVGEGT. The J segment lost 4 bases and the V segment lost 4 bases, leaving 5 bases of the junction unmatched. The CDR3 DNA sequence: TGTGCCAGCAGTTCATCAGGGGGCATCACTGAAGCTTTCTTT. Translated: CASSSSGGITEAFF.

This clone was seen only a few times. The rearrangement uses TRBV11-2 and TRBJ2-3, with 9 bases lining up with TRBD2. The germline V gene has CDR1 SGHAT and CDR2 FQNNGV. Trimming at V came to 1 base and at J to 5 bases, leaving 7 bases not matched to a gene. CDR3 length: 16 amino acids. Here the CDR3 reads CASSLGAGGPVDTQYF. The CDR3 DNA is TGTGCCAGCAGCTTAGGGGCGGGAGGGCCTGTAGATACGCAGTATTTT.

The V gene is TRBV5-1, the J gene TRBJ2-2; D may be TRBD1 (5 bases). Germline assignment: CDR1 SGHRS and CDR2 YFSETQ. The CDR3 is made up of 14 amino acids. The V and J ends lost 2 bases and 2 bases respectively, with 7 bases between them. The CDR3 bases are TGCGCCAGCAGCTTTGACAGAAACACCGGGGAGCTGTTTTTT. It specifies CASSFDRNTGELFF. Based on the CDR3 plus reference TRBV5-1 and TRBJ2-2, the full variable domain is KAGVTQTPRYLIKTRGQQVTLSCSPISGHRSVSWYQQTPGQGLQFLFEYFSETQRNKGNFPGRFSGRQFSNSRSEMNVSTLELGDSALYLCASSFDRNTGELFFGEGSRLTVL.

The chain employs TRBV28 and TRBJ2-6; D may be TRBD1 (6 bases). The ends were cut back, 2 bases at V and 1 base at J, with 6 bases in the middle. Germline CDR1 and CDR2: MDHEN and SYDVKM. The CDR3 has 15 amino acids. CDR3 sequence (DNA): TGTGCCAGCAGTTTAAGGGGGTCTGGGGCCAACGTCCTGACTTTC. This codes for CASSLRGSGANVLTF.

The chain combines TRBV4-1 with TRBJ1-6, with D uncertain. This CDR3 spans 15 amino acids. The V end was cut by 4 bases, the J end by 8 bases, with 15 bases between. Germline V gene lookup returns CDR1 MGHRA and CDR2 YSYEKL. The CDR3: CASSRASGSDSPLHF. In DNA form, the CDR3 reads TGCGCCAGCAGCCGTGCTTCGGGATCCGATTCACCCCTCCACTTT.

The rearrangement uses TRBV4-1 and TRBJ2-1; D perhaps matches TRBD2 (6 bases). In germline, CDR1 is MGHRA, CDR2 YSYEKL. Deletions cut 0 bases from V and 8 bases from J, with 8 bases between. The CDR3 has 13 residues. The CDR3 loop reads CASSQDWRDEQFF. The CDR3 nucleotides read TGCGCCAGCAGCCAAGATTGGAGGGATGAGCAGTTCTTC.

CDR3 coding DNA: TGTGCCAGCACAACAGGGGGCGAATTGGGTAATTCACCCCTCCACTTT. It yields the protein CASTTGGELGNSPLHF. V gene TRBV2 combines with J gene TRBJ1-6; 9 bases are a match to TRBD1. Trimming at V came to 7 bases and at J to 6 bases, leaving 10 bases not matched to a gene. The CDR3 runs 16 residues. Germline CDR1 is SNHLY and CDR2 is FYNNEI.

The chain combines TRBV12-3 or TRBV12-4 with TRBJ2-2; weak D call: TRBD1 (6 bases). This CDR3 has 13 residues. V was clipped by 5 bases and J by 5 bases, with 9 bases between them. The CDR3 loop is CASSPTGTGELFF. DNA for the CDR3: TGTGCCAGCAGTCCCACAGGGACCGGGGAGCTGTTTTTT.

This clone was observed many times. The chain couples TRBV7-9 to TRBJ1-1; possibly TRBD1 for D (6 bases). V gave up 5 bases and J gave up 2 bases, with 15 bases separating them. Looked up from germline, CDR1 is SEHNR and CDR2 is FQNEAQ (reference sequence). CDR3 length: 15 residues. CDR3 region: CASSPGGGYNTEAFF. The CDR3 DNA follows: TGTGCCAGCAGCCCGGGAGGGGGTTACAACACTGAAGCTTTCTTT.

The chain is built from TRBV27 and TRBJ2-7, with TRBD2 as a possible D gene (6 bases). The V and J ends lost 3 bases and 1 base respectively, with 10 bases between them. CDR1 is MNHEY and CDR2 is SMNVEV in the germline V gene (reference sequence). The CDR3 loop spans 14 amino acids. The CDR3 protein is CASSFLGGSYEQYF. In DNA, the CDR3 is TGTGCCAGCAGTTTCTTAGGAGGGTCCTACGAGCAGTACTTC.

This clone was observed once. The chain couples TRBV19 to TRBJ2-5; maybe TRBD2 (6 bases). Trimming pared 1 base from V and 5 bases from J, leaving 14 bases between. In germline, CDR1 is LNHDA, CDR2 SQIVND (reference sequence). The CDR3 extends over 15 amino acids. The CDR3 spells CASSIGQGSGETQYF. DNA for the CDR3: TGTGCCAGTAGTATAGGGCAGGGTAGCGGCGAGACCCAGTACTTC.

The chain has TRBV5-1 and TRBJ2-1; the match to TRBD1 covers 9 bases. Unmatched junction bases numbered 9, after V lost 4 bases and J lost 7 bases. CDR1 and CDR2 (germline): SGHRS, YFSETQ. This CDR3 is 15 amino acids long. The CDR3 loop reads CASSQTGGSMNEQFF. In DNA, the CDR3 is TGCGCCAGCAGCCAGACAGGGGGTTCGATGAATGAGCAGTTCTTC.

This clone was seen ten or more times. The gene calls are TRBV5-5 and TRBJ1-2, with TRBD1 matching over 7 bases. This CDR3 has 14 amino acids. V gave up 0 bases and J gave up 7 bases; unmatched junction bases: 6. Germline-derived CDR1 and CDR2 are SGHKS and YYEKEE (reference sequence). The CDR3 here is CASSLVAGGSGYTF. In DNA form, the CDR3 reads TGTGCCAGCAGCTTGGTGGCAGGGGGAAGTGGCTACACCTTC.

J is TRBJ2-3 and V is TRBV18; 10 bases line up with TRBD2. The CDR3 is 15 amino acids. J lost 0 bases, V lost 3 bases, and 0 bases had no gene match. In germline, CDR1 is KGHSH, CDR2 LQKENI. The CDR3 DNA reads TGTGCCAGCTCACCGACTAGCGGGAGCACAGATACGCAGTATTTT. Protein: CASSPTSGSTDTQYF.

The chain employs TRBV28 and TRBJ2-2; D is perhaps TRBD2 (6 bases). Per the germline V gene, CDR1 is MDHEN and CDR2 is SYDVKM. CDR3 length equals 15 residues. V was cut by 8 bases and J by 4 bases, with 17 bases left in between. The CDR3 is CASRTMGRSTGELFF. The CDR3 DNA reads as TGTGCCAGCCGAACTATGGGGAGGAGCACCGGGGAGCTGTTTTTT.

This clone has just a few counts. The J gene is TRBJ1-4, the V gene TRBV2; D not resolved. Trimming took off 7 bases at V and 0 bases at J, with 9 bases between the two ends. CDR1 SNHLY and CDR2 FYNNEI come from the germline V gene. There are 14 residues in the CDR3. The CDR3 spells CASTFGATNEKLFF. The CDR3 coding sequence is TGTGCCAGCACGTTCGGGGCAACTAATGAAAAACTGTTTTTT. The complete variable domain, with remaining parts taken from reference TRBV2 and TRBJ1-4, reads EPEVTQTPSHQVTQMGQEVILRCVPISNHLYFYWYRQILGQKVEFLVSFYNNEISEKSEIFDDQFSVERPDGSNFTLKIRSTKLEDSAMYFCASTFGATNEKLFFGSGTQLSVL.

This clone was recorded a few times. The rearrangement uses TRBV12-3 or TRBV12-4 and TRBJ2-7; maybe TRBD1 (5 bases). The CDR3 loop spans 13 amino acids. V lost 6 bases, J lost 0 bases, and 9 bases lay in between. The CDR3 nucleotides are TGTGCCAGCAGGTGGGGCACCTCCTACGAGCAGTACTTC. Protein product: CASRWGTSYEQYF.

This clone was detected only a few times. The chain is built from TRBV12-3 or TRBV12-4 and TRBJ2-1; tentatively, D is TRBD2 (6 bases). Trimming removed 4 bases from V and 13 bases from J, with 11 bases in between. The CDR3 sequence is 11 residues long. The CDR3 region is CASSSRLGQFF. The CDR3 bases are TGTGCCAGCAGTTCGAGACTAGGCCAGTTCTTC.

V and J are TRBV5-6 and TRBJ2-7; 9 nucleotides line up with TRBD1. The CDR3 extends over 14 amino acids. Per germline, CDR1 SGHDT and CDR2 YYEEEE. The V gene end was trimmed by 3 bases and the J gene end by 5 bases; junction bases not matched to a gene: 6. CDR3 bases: TGTGCCAGCAGCTCCGGGACAGGGTTTCACGAGCAGTACTTC. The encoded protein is CASSSGTGFHEQYF.

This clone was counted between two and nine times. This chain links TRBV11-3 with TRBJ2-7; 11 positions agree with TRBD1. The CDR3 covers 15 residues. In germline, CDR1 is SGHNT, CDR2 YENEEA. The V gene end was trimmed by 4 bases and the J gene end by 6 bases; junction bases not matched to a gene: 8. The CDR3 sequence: CASSYSGTGGSEQYF. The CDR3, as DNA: TGTGCCAGCAGCTATAGTGGGACAGGGGGATCCGAGCAGTACTTC.

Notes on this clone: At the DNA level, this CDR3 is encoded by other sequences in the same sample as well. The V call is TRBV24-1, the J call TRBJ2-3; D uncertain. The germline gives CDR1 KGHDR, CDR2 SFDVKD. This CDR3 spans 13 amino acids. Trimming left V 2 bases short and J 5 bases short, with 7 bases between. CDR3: CATSDWAGDTQYF. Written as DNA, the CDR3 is TGTGCCACCAGTGATTGGGCAGGAGATACGCAGTATTTT.

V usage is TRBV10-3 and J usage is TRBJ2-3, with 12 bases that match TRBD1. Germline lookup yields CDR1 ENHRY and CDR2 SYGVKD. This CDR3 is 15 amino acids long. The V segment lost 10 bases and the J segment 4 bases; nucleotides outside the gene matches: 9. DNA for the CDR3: TGTGCCACCTTACCGGGACAGGGGGCGTCAGATACGCAGTATTTT. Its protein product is CATLPGQGASDTQYF.

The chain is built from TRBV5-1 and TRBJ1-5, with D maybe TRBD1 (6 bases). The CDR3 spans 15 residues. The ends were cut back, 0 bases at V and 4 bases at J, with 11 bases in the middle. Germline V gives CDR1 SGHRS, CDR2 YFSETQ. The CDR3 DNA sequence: TGCGCCAGCAGCTTGGACGGGGGGCGAAATCAGCCCCAGCATTTT. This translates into CASSLDGGRNQPQHF. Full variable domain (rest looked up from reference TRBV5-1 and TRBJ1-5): KAGVTQTPRYLIKTRGQQVTLSCSPISGHRSVSWYQQTPGQGLQFLFEYFSETQRNKGNFPGRFSGRQFSNSRSEMNVSTLELGDSALYLCASSLDGGRNQPQHFGDGTRLSIL.

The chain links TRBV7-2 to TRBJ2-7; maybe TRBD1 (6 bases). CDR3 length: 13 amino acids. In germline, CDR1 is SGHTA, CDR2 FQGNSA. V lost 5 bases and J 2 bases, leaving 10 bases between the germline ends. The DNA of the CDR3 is TGTGCCAGCAGCGAGGACAGTCCCTACGAGCAGTACTTC. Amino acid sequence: CASSEDSPYEQYF.

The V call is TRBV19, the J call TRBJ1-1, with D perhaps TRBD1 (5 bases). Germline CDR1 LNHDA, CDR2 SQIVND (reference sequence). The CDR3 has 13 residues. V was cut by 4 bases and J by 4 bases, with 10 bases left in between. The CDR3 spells CASSKERGTEAFF. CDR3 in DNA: TGTGCCAGTAGTAAGGAAAGGGGCACTGAAGCTTTCTTT.

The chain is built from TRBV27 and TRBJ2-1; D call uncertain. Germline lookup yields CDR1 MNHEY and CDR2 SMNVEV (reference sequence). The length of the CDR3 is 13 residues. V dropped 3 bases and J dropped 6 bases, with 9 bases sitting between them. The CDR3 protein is CASSFSRTNEQFF. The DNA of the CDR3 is TGTGCCAGCAGTTTCTCGCGCACCAATGAGCAGTTCTTC.

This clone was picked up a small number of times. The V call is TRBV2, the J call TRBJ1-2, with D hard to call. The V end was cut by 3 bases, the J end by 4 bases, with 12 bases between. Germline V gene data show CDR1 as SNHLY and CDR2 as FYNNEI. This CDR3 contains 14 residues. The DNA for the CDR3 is TGTGCCAGCAGTGAGGCGGCCGGTGGCTATGGCTACACCTTC. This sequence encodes CASSEAAGGYGYTF.

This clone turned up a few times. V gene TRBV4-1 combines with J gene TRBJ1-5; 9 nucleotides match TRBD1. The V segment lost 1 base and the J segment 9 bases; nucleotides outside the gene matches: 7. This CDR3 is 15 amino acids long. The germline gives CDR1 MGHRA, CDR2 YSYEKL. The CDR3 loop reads CASSQGQGVLGPQHF. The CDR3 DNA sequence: TGCGCCAGCAGCCAAGGACAGGGGGTCCTCGGGCCCCAGCATTTT.

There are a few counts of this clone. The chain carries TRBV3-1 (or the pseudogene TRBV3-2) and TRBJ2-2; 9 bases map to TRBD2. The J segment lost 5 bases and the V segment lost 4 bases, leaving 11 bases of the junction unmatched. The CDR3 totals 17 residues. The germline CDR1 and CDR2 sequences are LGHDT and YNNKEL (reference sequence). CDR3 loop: CASSPPGWAGGTGELFF. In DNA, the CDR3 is TGTGCCAGCAGCCCCCCAGGTTGGGCGGGAGGGACCGGGGAGCTGTTTTTT.

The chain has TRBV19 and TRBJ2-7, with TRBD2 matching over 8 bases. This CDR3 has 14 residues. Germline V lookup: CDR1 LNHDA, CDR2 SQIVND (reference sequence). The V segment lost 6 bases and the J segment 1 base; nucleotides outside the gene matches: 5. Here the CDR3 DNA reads TGTGCCAGTAGCGACCTAGCGGGTTCCTACGAGCAGTACTTC. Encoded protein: CASSDLAGSYEQYF. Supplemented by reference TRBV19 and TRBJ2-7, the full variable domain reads DGGITQSPKYLFRKEGQNVTLSCEQNLNHDAMYWYRQDPGQGLRLIYYSQIVNDFQKGDIAEGYSVSREKKESFPLTVTSAQKNPTAFYLCASSDLAGSYEQYFGPGTRLTVT.

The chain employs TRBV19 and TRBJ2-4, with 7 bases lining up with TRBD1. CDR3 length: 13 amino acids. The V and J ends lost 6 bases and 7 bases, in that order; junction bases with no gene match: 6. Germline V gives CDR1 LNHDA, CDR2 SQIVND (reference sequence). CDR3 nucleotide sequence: TGTGCCAGTAGCCTGCGACAGGGTAACATTCAGTACTTC. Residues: CASSLRQGNIQYF.